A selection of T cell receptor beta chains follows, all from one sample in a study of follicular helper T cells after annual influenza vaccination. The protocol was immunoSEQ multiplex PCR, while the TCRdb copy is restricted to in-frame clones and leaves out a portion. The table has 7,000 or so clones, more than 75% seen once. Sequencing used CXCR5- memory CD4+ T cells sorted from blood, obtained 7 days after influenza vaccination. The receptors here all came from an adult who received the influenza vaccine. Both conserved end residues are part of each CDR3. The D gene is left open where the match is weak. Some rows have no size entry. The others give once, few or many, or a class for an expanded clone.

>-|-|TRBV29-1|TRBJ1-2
CSAEGSYGYTF
TGCAGCGCAGAAGGATCTTATGGCTACACCTTC
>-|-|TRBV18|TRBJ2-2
CASSPFATLGELFF
TGTGCCAGCTCACCATTCGCGACTCTGGGGGAGCTGTTTTTT
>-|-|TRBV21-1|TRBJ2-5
CASSKALGTGGEETQYF
TGTGCCAGCAGCAAAGCGCTTGGGACAGGGGGCGAAGAGACCCAGTACTTC
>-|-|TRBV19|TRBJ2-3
CASKLGTSTDTQYF
TGTGCCAGTAAGTTGGGGACTAGCACAGATACGCAGTATTTT
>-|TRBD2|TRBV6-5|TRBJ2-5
CASGASGSSETQYF
TGTGCCAGCGGTGCTAGCGGGAGTAGCGAGACCCAGTACTTC
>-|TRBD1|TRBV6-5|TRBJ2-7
CASSYGGTGQTYEQYF
TGTGCCAGCAGTTACGGGGGGACAGGGCAAACCTACGAGCAGTACTTC
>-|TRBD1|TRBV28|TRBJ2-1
CASRPDRGQGRNEQFF
TGTGCCAGCAGACCTGACCGAGGACAGGGGCGGAATGAGCAGTTCTTC
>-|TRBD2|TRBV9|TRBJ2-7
CASRLGGSPYEQYF
TGTGCCAGCAGACTCGGGGGGTCCCCCTACGAGCAGTACTTC
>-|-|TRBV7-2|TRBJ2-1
CASSLLRLGSNEQFF
TGTGCCAGCAGCTTATTGAGACTAGGGAGCAATGAGCAGTTCTTC
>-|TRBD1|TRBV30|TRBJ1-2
CAWSPTGKYGYTF
TGTGCCTGGTCTCCGACAGGGAAATATGGCTACACCTTC
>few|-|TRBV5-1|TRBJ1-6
CASSSGTVNSPLHF
TGCGCCAGCAGCTCAGGGACCGTCAATTCACCCCTCCACTTT
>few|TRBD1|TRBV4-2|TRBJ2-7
CASSQTGTGAYEQYF
TGTGCCAGCAGCCAAACCGGGACAGGGGCCTACGAGCAGTACTTC
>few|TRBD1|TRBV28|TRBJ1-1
CASSPLGTENTEAFF
TGTGCCAGCAGCCCATTAGGGACAGAGAACACTGAAGCTTTCTTT
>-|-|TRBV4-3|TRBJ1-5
CASSQERAKGPQHF
TGCGCCAGCAGCCAAGAAAGGGCTAAGGGGCCCCAGCATTTT
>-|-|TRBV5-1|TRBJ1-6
CASSYDGSSYNSPLHF
TGCGCCAGCAGCTACGACGGGAGCTCCTATAATTCACCCCTCCACTTT
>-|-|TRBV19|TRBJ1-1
CASTLQGYTEAFF
TGTGCCAGTACTCTCCAGGGGTACACTGAAGCTTTCTTT
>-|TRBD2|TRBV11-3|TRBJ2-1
CASSLIAGLSGEQFF
TGTGCCAGCAGCTTAATAGCGGGACTAAGTGGTGAGCAGTTCTTC
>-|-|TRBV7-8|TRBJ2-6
CASSQISGANVLTF
TGTGCCAGCAGCCAAATCTCTGGGGCCAACGTCCTGACTTTC
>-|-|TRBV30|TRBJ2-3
CAWSPSSDTQYF
TGTGCCTGGAGTCCTAGCTCAGATACGCAGTATTTT
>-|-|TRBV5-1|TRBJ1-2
CASSLEANYGYTF
TGCGCCAGCAGCTTGGAAGCTAACTATGGCTACACCTTC
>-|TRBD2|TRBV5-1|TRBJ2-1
CASSLAGGQYNEQFF
TGCGCCAGCAGCTTAGCGGGAGGGCAGTACAATGAGCAGTTCTTC
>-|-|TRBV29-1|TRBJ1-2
CSCGIPGQSRGYGYTF
TGCAGCTGCGGGATCCCCGGACAGAGCCGAGGCTATGGCTACACCTTC
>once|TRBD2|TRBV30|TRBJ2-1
CAWRLAGGPYNEQFF
TGTGCCTGGAGACTAGCGGGGGGACCTTACAATGAGCAGTTCTTC
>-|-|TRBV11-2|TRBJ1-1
CASSFTGRDTEAFF
TGTGCCAGCAGCTTCACAGGGCGAGACACTGAAGCTTTCTTT
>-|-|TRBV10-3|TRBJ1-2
CAISESDSQDYGYTF
TGTGCCATCAGTGAGTCGGACTCCCAAGACTATGGCTACACCTTC
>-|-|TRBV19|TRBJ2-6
CASSIWGSGANVLTF
TGTGCCAGTAGTATATGGGGATCTGGGGCCAACGTCCTGACTTTC
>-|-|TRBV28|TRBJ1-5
CASSSPLGGNQPQHF
TGTGCCAGCAGTTCACCCCTTGGCGGCAATCAGCCCCAGCATTTT
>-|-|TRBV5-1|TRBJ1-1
CASRRDLAEAFF
TGCGCCAGCAGGAGAGACTTGGCTGAAGCTTTCTTT
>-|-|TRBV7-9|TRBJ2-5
CASSSQETQYF
TGTGCCAGCAGCTCACAAGAGACCCAGTACTTC
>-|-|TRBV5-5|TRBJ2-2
CASSLGAPGTGELFF
TGTGCCAGCAGCTTAGGGGCCCCGGGCACCGGGGAGCTGTTTTTT
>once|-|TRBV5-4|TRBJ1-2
CASSLERVNYGYTF
TGTGCCAGCAGCTTGGAGAGGGTTAACTATGGCTACACCTTC
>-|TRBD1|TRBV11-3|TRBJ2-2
CASSSGQGRAGELFF
TGTGCCAGCAGCTCCGGACAGGGGAGGGCCGGGGAGCTGTTTTTT
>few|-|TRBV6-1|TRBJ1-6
CASMTGTVDSPLHF
TGTGCCAGCATGACCGGGACGGTTGATTCACCCCTCCACTTT
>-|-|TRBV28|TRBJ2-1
CASREGSYNEQFF
TGTGCCAGCAGGGAGGGCTCCTACAATGAGCAGTTCTTC
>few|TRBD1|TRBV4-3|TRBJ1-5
CASPQGESRGPQHF
TGCGCCAGCCCACAGGGGGAGAGTAGGGGGCCCCAGCATTTT
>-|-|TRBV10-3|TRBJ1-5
CAISEKGLLGNNQPQHF
TGTGCCATCAGTGAGAAAGGTCTCCTAGGGAACAATCAGCCCCAGCATTTT
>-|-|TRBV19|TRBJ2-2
CASSIWGTNTGELFF
TGTGCCAGTAGTATATGGGGAACGAACACCGGGGAGCTGTTTTTT
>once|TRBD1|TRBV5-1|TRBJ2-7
CASSFDRGTYEQYF
TGCGCCAGCAGCTTCGACAGGGGGACGTACGAGCAGTACTTC
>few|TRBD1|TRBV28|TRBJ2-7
CASSFPNRQGNYEQYF
TGTGCCAGCAGTTTCCCTAACCGACAGGGTAACTACGAGCAGTACTTC
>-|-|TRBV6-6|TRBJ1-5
CASSYRSNQPQHF
TGTGCCAGCAGTTACCGGAGCAATCAGCCCCAGCATTTT
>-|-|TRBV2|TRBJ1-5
CASAASQGNQPQHF
TGTGCCAGCGCGGCTTCACAGGGTAATCAGCCCCAGCATTTT
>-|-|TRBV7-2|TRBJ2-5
CASSFPGTPQETQYF
TGTGCCAGCAGCTTTCCCGGGACCCCGCAAGAGACCCAGTACTTC
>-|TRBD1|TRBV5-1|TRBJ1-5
CASSSGTGNQPQHF
TGCGCCAGCAGCAGCGGGACAGGGAATCAGCCCCAGCATTTT
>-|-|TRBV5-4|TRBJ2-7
CASSFAPGTGEQYF
TGTGCCAGCAGCTTTGCTCCCGGGACGGGAGAGCAGTACTTC
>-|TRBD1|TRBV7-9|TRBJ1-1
CASSLTTRGITEAFF
TGTGCCAGCAGCTTAACGACCAGGGGGATCACTGAAGCTTTCTTT
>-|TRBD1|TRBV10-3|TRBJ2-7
CAISPGQGDFEQYF
TGTGCCATCAGCCCGGGACAGGGAGATTTCGAGCAGTACTTC
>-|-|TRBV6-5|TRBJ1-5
CASSFRHRDQPQHF
TGTGCCAGCAGTTTTAGGCACCGGGATCAGCCCCAGCATTTT
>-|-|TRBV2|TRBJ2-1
CASSEEGSYNEQFF
TGTGCCAGCAGTGAAGAGGGTTCCTACAATGAGCAGTTCTTC
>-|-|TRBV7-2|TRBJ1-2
CASSSKVGVSGYTF
TGTGCCAGCAGCTCCAAGGTAGGGGTATCTGGCTACACCTTC
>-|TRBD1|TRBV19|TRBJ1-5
CASSVRPGQRNQPQHF
TGTGCCAGTAGTGTTCGACCGGGACAGAGGAATCAGCCCCAGCATTTT
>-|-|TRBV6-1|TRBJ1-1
CASERKQGTEAFF
TGTGCCAGTGAGAGAAAACAGGGCACTGAAGCTTTCTTT
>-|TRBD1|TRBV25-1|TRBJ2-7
CATGKTGVLYEQYF
TGTGCCACGGGTAAGACAGGGGTACTTTACGAGCAGTACTTC
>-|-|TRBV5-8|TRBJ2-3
CASSLRGVRGLAATDTQYF
TGTGCCAGCAGCTTGAGAGGGGTCAGGGGGCTAGCGGCCACAGATACGCAGTATTTT
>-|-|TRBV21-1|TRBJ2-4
CASRDGQGDVKNIQYF
TGTGCCAGCAGGGACGGACAGGGAGATGTCAAAAACATTCAGTACTTC
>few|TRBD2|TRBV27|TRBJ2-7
CASSLSFSGNYEQYF
TGTGCCAGCAGTTTATCGTTTAGCGGGAACTACGAGCAGTACTTC
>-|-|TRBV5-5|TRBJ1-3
CASSLAAGVSGNTIYF
TGTGCCAGCAGCTTGGCCGCCGGGGTATCTGGAAACACCATATATTTT
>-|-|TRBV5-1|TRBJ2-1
CASSWQGPPNNEQFF
TGCGCCAGCAGCTGGCAAGGCCCTCCCAACAATGAGCAGTTCTTC
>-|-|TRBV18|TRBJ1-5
CASSPGGASNQPQHF
TGTGCCAGCTCACCGGGGGGGGCTAGCAATCAGCCCCAGCATTTT
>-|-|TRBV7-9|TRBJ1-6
CASSKQGLGNSPLHF
TGTGCCAGCAGCAAACAGGGTTTAGGCAATTCACCCCTCCACTTT
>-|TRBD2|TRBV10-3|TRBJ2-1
CAISDDGGNYNEQFF
TGTGCCATCAGTGATGACGGGGGGAACTACAATGAGCAGTTCTTC